The sequence of this TCR beta chain was determined in a study of T cells in Graves' hyperthyroidism and ophthalmopathy. TCR beta CDR3 region amplification was performed from RNA transcripts. The TCR CDR3 first-round RT-PCR relied on the HTBI primer set. TCRdb used MiXCR to reprocess the multiplex PCR reads, holding one entry per CDR3 protein. The table records more than 350,000 distinct CDR3 sequences, approximately 17% of them present only once. Germline lookup yields CDR1 MDHEN and CDR2 SYDVKM. The CDR3 is 15 amino acids. After removal of 3 bases from V and 7 bases from J, the junction contained 10 bases not matched to a gene.

What was sequenced was blood. The sequence was obtained from a woman in her twenties or thirties with Graves' hyperthyroidism that later progressed to Graves' ophthalmopathy. V and J are TRBV28 and TRBJ1-2; 8 positions agree with TRBD1. This chain's CDR3 is CASSLAGGDYGGYTF. CDR3 coding DNA: TGTGCCAGCAGTTTGGCAGGGGGCGATTACGGTGGCTACACCTTC.